The rows below give T cell receptor beta chains drawn from one sample of a study of OX40 agonist ivuxolimab in advanced cancers. TCRdb's copy holds only in-frame clones and misses some; the assay was immunoSEQ multiplex PCR. The sample lists about 84,000 clones, 80% to 90% seen once, with less than 0.2% in the top ten. The sample in question was CD4+ or CD8+ T cells sorted from blood, obtained in a trial of the OX40 agonist ivuxolimab. These receptors were obtained from an adult with an advanced solid tumor such as melanoma, head and neck, liver or kidney cancer. Both conserved end residues are part of each CDR3. D genes are given only for firm matches. Size is stated for part of the rows, as once, few or many counts, or as a class when the clone is expanded.

>TRBV6-5|TRBJ1-6|.|.
TGTGCCAGCACGGTAGGACAAAATAATTCACCCCTCCACTTT
CASTVGQNNSPLHF
>TRBV2|TRBJ1-5|.|.
TGTGCCAGCAGCGACCTAGGTCAGCCCCAGCATTTT
CASSDLGQPQHF
>TRBV11-2|TRBJ1-1|.|few
TGTGCCAGCAGGATGATAATGAACACTGAAGCTTTCTTT
CASRMIMNTEAFF
>TRBV28|TRBJ2-7|TRBD1|.
TGTGCCAGCAGTTACTACGACAGGGAGAGGGTCGAGCAGTACTTC
CASSYYDRERVEQYF
>TRBV27|TRBJ2-7|.|few
TGTGCCAGCAGTTTAAACGGTGGCGGAGCCTACGAGCAGTACTTC
CASSLNGGGAYEQYF
>TRBV5-4|TRBJ1-1|.|.
TGTGCCAGCAGCTTACCGGGGGCCCCCGTGGCTTTCTTT
CASSLPGAPVAFF
>TRBV28|TRBJ1-4|.|.
TGTGCCAGCAGTGCCTGGGGGGCTGCAACTAATGAAAAACTGTTTTTT
CASSAWGAATNEKLFF
>TRBV6-1|TRBJ2-1|.|.
TGTGCCAGCAGTGAACCTAGGAGGAATGAGCAGTTCTTC
CASSEPRRNEQFF
>TRBV5-1|TRBJ1-6|TRBD1|.
TGCGCCAGCAGCTTGGGTCCAGGGGGAAATTCACCCCTCCACTTT
CASSLGPGGNSPLHF
>TRBV5-1|TRBJ2-3|.|once
TGCGCCAGCAGCTTGCCCGGCACAGATACGCAGTATTTT
CASSLPGTDTQYF
>TRBV19|TRBJ2-2|.|.
TGTGCCAGTAGTATAGTGGGAACCAGCGGGGAGCTGTTTTTT
CASSIVGTSGELFF
>TRBV2|TRBJ2-2|TRBD2|.
TGTGCCAGTAAGCGGGAGAAGAACGGGGAGCTGTTTTTT
CASKREKNGELFF